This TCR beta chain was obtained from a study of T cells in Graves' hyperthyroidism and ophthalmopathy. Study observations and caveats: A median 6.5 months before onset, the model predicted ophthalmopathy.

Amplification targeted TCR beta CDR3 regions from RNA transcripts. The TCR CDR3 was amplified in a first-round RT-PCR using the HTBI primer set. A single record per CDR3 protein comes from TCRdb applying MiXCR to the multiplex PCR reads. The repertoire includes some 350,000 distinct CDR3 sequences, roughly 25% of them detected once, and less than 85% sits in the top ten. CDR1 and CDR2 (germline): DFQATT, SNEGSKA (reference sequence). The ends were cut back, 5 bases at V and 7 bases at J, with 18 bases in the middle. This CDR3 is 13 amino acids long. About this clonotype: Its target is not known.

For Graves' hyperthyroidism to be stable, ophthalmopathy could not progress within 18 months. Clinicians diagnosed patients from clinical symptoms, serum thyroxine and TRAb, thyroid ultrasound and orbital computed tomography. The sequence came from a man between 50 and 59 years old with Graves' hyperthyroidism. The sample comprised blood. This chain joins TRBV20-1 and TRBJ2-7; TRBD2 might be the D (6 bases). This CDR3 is CSARGTEVGEQYF. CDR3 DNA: TGCAGTGCTCGCGGGACGGAGGTCGGGGAGCAGTACTTC.